Following are 4 T cell receptor beta chains from one sample sequenced in a study of vaccination and CD4 T cells after COVID-19. The Oncomine TCR Beta short-read assay was applied to DNA of cultured CD4+ T cells. TCRdb independently ran MiXCR on the PCR reads; one entry per CDR3 protein. The sample records roughly 9,800 distinct CDR3 sequences, less than 55% being singletons. No antigen is known for these receptors. Indicated treatment: roughly 11-day PBMC culture with coronavirus spike peptide pools or control peptides (ViraFEST assay). Sequencing was carried out using CD4+ T cells from blood, cultured in vitro. The source of these receptors is a human donor who had recovered from COVID-19.

This rearrangement joins TRBV6-5 to TRBJ1-2; the D is unclear. CDR1 and CDR2 from the germline V gene are MNHEY and SVGAGI. The CDR3 loop spans 13 amino acids. Trimming took 2 bases from V and 8 from J, leaving 12 bases between them. CDR3 nucleotide sequence: TGTGCCAGCAGTTACGCTGAGACTTCCGGCTACACCTTC. Translation gives CASSYAETSGYTF.

There are a few counts of this clonotype. The rearrangement uses TRBV12-3 or TRBV12-4 and TRBJ1-1; 7 nucleotides line up with TRBD1. The CDR3 length is 13 residues. V was pared by 6 bases and J by 7 bases, with 8 bases of the junction left unmatched. CDR3 sequence reads: CASSRYRGNEAFF. CDR3 DNA: TGTGCCAGCAGCCGATACAGGGGCAATGAAGCTTTCTTT.

This clonotype has more than one count but fewer than ten. As DNA, the CDR3 is TGCAGTGCTAGCCCCGGGAGAGGTTTCTACAATGAGCAGTTCTTC. Its protein is CSASPGRGFYNEQFF. The chain joins TRBV20-1 to TRBJ2-1, with D possibly TRBD2 on 6 matching bases. Germline loops: CDR1 DFQATT, CDR2 SNEGSKA (reference sequence). The CDR3 has 15 residues. With 3 bases removed from V and 3 bases from J, the gap between germline ends came to 15 bases.

This clonotype has a handful of counts. J is TRBJ1-5 and V is TRBV2; 7 bases map to TRBD1. Trimming cost V 7 bases and J 4 bases; bases outside gene matches: 13. This CDR3 contains 16 residues. The germline V gene has CDR1 SNHLY and CDR2 FYNNEI. Here the CDR3 reads CASTDRVSPRNQPQHF. The DNA for the CDR3 is TGTGCCAGCACCGACAGGGTTAGTCCGCGAAATCAGCCCCAGCATTTT.